These T cell receptor beta chains were read from a single sample in a study of T cell responses to AZD1222 COVID-19 vaccine. The protocol was immunoSEQ multiplex PCR, while the TCRdb copy is restricted to in-frame clones and leaves out a portion. The repertoire holds 95,000 or so clones, with about 88% as singletons. This sample comprised peripheral blood, obtained on day 0 of AZD1222 vaccination. The receptors were sampled from an adult in good health. CDR3s include the opening cysteine and the closing phenylalanine or tryptophan. The order of the fields is CDR3 protein, D gene, J gene, V gene. A D gene is named only where the DNA matches it firmly.

CDR3aa: CASQLNLGASGVGEQFF
d_gene: TRBD2
j_gene: TRBJ2-1
v_gene: TRBV4-1

CDR3aa: CASLLTGPPSEQYF
d_gene: TRBD1
j_gene: TRBJ2-7
v_gene: TRBV7-9

CDR3aa: CASSLAGGNGSPLHF
d_gene: NA
j_gene: TRBJ1-6
v_gene: TRBV5-1

CDR3aa: CASRGRTSGDNNEQFF
d_gene: TRBD2
j_gene: TRBJ2-1
v_gene: TRBV7-9

CDR3aa: CASSMLGQGGNQPQHF
d_gene: TRBD1
j_gene: TRBJ1-5
v_gene: TRBV19

CDR3aa: CASRSTADNSPLHF
d_gene: NA
j_gene: TRBJ1-6
v_gene: TRBV5-1

CDR3aa: CASSPSVSSYNEQFF
d_gene: NA
j_gene: TRBJ2-1
v_gene: TRBV3-1/TRBV3-2

CDR3aa: CASSSSGGWGTEAFF
d_gene: TRBD1
j_gene: TRBJ1-1
v_gene: TRBV7-8

CDR3aa: CASSLAPRDEKLFF
d_gene: NA
j_gene: TRBJ1-4
v_gene: TRBV11-2

CDR3aa: CASSYPGWGTEAFF
d_gene: NA
j_gene: TRBJ1-1
v_gene: TRBV7-8

CDR3aa: CASGPNYEQFF
d_gene: NA
j_gene: TRBJ2-1
v_gene: TRBV27

CDR3aa: CAWSDANYGYTF
d_gene: NA
j_gene: TRBJ1-2
v_gene: TRBV30

CDR3aa: CASRTDGDYGYTF
d_gene: NA
j_gene: TRBJ1-2
v_gene: TRBV19

CDR3aa: CASTEPGELFF
d_gene: NA
j_gene: TRBJ2-2
v_gene: TRBV7-8

CDR3aa: CASRDRGYEQYF
d_gene: TRBD1
j_gene: TRBJ2-7
v_gene: TRBV2

CDR3aa: CASSFNLRRFDIQYF
d_gene: NA
j_gene: TRBJ2-4
v_gene: TRBV28

CDR3aa: CASSSYTESGNTIYF
d_gene: NA
j_gene: TRBJ1-3
v_gene: TRBV6-6

CDR3aa: CASSPDRGAEKLFF
d_gene: TRBD1
j_gene: TRBJ1-4
v_gene: TRBV3-1/TRBV3-2

CDR3aa: CASSLEAPAGGAYEQYF
d_gene: TRBD2
j_gene: TRBJ2-7
v_gene: TRBV7-2

CDR3aa: CASSPGNSYEQYF
d_gene: NA
j_gene: TRBJ2-7
v_gene: TRBV7-9

CDR3aa: CASSQGLQGTHQETQYF
d_gene: NA
j_gene: TRBJ2-5
v_gene: TRBV3-1/TRBV3-2

CDR3aa: CASSQVGGNTEAFF
d_gene: NA
j_gene: TRBJ1-1
v_gene: TRBV3-1/TRBV3-2

CDR3aa: CASSIPGRGAFF
d_gene: NA
j_gene: TRBJ1-1
v_gene: TRBV19

CDR3aa: CASSSPGLDSNIQYF
d_gene: TRBD2
j_gene: TRBJ2-4
v_gene: TRBV7-9

CDR3aa: CASSSIGSEAFF
d_gene: NA
j_gene: TRBJ1-1
v_gene: TRBV13

CDR3aa: CASSVAPSGGAYNEQFF
d_gene: TRBD2
j_gene: TRBJ2-1
v_gene: TRBV9

CDR3aa: CATQRVFSDTQYF
d_gene: NA
j_gene: TRBJ2-3
v_gene: TRBV5-1

CDR3aa: CASSPQAGTGNTEAFF
d_gene: TRBD1
j_gene: TRBJ1-1
v_gene: TRBV5-6

CDR3aa: CASSQGGRAQSYEQYF
d_gene: NA
j_gene: TRBJ2-7
v_gene: TRBV3-1/TRBV3-2

CDR3aa: CASSQRTGGPYGYTF
d_gene: TRBD1
j_gene: TRBJ1-2
v_gene: TRBV19

CDR3aa: CASTPGQGAEAFF
d_gene: TRBD1
j_gene: TRBJ1-1
v_gene: TRBV28

CDR3aa: CASSLSSAATNEKLFF
d_gene: NA
j_gene: TRBJ1-4
v_gene: TRBV3-1/TRBV3-2

CDR3aa: CASSLDTEAFF
d_gene: NA
j_gene: TRBJ1-1
v_gene: TRBV5-1

CDR3aa: CASSLGPGDTIYF
d_gene: NA
j_gene: TRBJ1-3
v_gene: TRBV5-1